One and the same sample provided the 27 T cell receptor beta chains below, sequenced in a study of T cells in Graves' hyperthyroidism and ophthalmopathy (dated by TCRdb to between 2019 and 2020). The library was produced with multiplex PCR. This sample was sequenced with an Illumina HiSeq 2000. TCR beta CDR3 regions were amplified from RNA transcripts. The first round of RT-PCR for the TCR CDR3 was performed with the HTBI primer set and the Qiagen OneStep RT-PCR kit. TCRdb's own reprocessing of the public reads used fastp at Q25 and MiXCR and kept productive beta chains. Rows with a matching CDR3 protein are joined into one entry that keeps the most common DNA and genes. Recorded for this sample are 450,000 to 650,000 distinct CDR3 sequences; 20% of them occurred a single time. Of the sample, around 27% falls within the top ten clones. The material sequenced was blood. The receptors were gathered from a man between 18 and 29 years old with Graves' hyperthyroidism.

This clonotype was found many times. The chain recombines TRBV11-2 with TRBJ2-7, with D perhaps TRBD1 (6 bases). This CDR3 is 14 amino acids long. Germline-derived CDR1 and CDR2 are SGHAT and FQNNGV. V lost 2 bases and J lost 6, with 14 bases in between. Here the CDR3 reads CASSLIASGVEQYF. CDR3 bases: TGTGCCAGCAGCTTAATAGCGTCAGGGGTCGAGCAGTACTTC.

The sample holds many counts of this clonotype. The V call is TRBV6-5, the J call TRBJ1-2, with TRBD1 identical over 7 bases. The CDR3 loop spans 14 amino acids. The V gene's germline CDR1 is MNHEY and CDR2 SVGAGI. V shed 0 bases, J shed 2 bases, and the junction held 0 bases outside the gene matches. The CDR3, as DNA: TGTGCCAGCAGTTACTCGGACAGGAACTATGGCTACACCTTC. Translated, it gives CASSYSDRNYGYTF.

This clonotype was recorded many times. This rearrangement joins TRBV6-2 or TRBV6-3 to TRBJ2-7, with D perhaps being TRBD1 or TRBD2 (5 bases each). The CDR3 runs to 14 residues. Trimming stripped 6 bases from V and 4 bases from J, with 16 bases between. CDR1 is MNHEY and CDR2 is SVGEGT in the germline V gene. DNA of the CDR3: TGTGCCAGCAGCAAGACAGAGGGGTCTTACGAGCAGTACTTC. Its translation is CASSKTEGSYEQYF.

J is TRBJ1-2 and V is TRBV4-2, with D perhaps TRBD1 (5 bases). Germline V lookup: CDR1 LGHNA, CDR2 YNFKEQ. This CDR3 region has 14 residues. Trimming took 2 bases from V and 8 from J, leaving 15 bases between them. CDR3 sequence (DNA): TGTGCCAGCAGCCAACCGGACACGGTGGGGGGCTACACCTTC. Translating gives CASSQPDTVGGYTF.

This clonotype was counted a few times. This chain joins TRBV28 and TRBJ1-5, with TRBD1 matching 9 bases. Germline trimming cut 7 bases from V and 2 bases from J; bases unmatched to any gene: 12. Per the germline V gene, CDR1 is MDHEN and CDR2 is SYDVKM. CDR3 size: 17 residues. The CDR3 sequence is CASNSGQGGWGNQPQHF. In nucleotides, the CDR3 is TGTGCCAGCAACTCGGGACAGGGCGGATGGGGCAATCAGCCCCAGCATTTT. Full variable domain (outside the CDR3, taken from reference TRBV28 and TRBJ1-5): DVKVTQSSRYLVKRTGEKVFLECVQDMDHENMFWYRQDPGLGLRLIYFSYDVKMKEKGDIPEGYSVSREKKERFSLILESASTNQTSMYLCASNSGQGGWGNQPQHFGDGTRLSIL.

This clonotype came up many times. The chain is built from TRBV19 and TRBJ1-5, with 10 bases lining up with TRBD1. Per germline, CDR1 LNHDA and CDR2 SQIVND (reference sequence). The ends lost 6 bases at V and 6 bases at J; junction bases unmatched: 11. The CDR3 covers 16 residues. The CDR3 sequence is CASSRPGQGFGQPQHF. CDR3 in DNA: TGTGCCAGTAGCCGACCGGGACAGGGGTTCGGTCAGCCCCAGCATTTT. The variable domain in full, with the rest retrieved from reference TRBV19 and TRBJ1-5, is DGGITQSPKYLFRKEGQNVTLSCEQNLNHDAMYWYRQDPGQGLRLIYYSQIVNDFQKGDIAEGYSVSREKKESFPLTVTSAQKNPTAFYLCASSRPGQGFGQPQHFGDGTRLSIL.

The genes are TRBV4-1 and TRBJ1-3; no reliable D call. The CDR3 sequence is 16 residues long. CDR1 is MGHRA, CDR2 YSYEKL, per germline. Between the trimmed V and J ends, which lost 1 base and 2 bases, there was a span of 12 bases. The CDR3 loop reads CASSQVERGAGNTIYF. The DNA of the CDR3 is TGCGCCAGCAGCCAAGTTGAGCGGGGAGCTGGAAACACCATATATTTT.

This clonotype was seen repeatedly, ten times or more. The genes are TRBV6-5 and TRBJ1-1; D call uncertain. V was shortened by 5 bases and J by 1 base, with 11 bases between the two germline ends. The CDR3 consists of 14 residues. CDR1 MNHEY and CDR2 SVGAGI come from the germline V gene. The CDR3 spells CASSPPGGNTEAFF. The CDR3 region has the DNA TGTGCCAGCAGTCCCCCCGGTGGGAACACTGAAGCTTTCTTT.

This clonotype was observed at least ten times. The rearrangement links TRBV12-3 or TRBV12-4 to TRBJ1-2; TRBD1 matches at 8 bases. V lost 6 bases and J lost 13; bases outside the gene matches: 7. The CDR3 length is 11 residues. The CDR3 here is CASSYGQGGTF. For the CDR3, the DNA is TGTGCCAGCAGCTATGGACAGGGAGGCACCTTC.

This clonotype was found many times. The CDR3 is CASSPLPPTSGVLPYEQYF. The DNA of the CDR3 is TGTGCCAGCAGCCCCCTGCCCCCCACTAGCGGGGTCCTTCCCTACGAGCAGTACTTC. V gene TRBV7-2 combines with J gene TRBJ2-7, with 10 bases lining up with TRBD2. The germline V gene has CDR1 SGHTA and CDR2 FQGNSA. Trimming removed 5 bases from V and 2 bases from J; junction bases left unmatched: 18. The CDR3 contains 19 residues.

The rearrangement joins TRBV6-2 or TRBV6-3 to TRBJ2-2; 9 bases align to TRBD2. Losses at the gene ends were 6 bases for V and 5 bases for J; bases not matched to a gene: 7. The CDR3 has 15 amino acids. Germline assignment: CDR1 MNHEY and CDR2 SVGEGT. DNA for the CDR3: TGTGCCAGCAGGAAAGCGGGAGGACGGACCGGGGAGCTGTTTTTT. Translated: CASRKAGGRTGELFF.

The CDR3 spells CAIRGTGTQETQYF. The CDR3 bases are TGTGCCATCAGGGGAACAGGGACTCAAGAGACCCAGTACTTC. The rearrangement joins TRBV10-3 to TRBJ2-5, with D perhaps matching TRBD1 or TRBD2 (6 bases each). This CDR3 has 14 residues. V gave up 6 bases and J gave up 2 bases, with 13 bases separating them. Per the germline V gene, CDR1 is ENHRY and CDR2 is SYGVKD.

Many counts were recorded for this clonotype. DNA of the CDR3: TGTGCCAGCATCTCGGGGGTTACCCACGAGCAGTACTTC. This translates into CASISGVTHEQYF. J is TRBJ2-7 and V is TRBV28, with D maybe TRBD2 (6 bases). Trimming took 7 bases from V and 5 from J, leaving 15 bases between them. The CDR3 spans 13 residues. Germline CDR1 is MDHEN and CDR2 is SYDVKM. The full variable domain, completed using reference TRBV28 and TRBJ2-7, is DVKVTQSSRYLVKRTGEKVFLECVQDMDHENMFWYRQDPGLGLRLIYFSYDVKMKEKGDIPEGYSVSREKKERFSLILESASTNQTSMYLCASISGVTHEQYFGPGTRLTVT.

This clonotype was counted many times. The chain links TRBV12-3 or TRBV12-4 to TRBJ2-7; 9 bases agree with TRBD1. With V trimmed by 5 bases and J by 3 bases, 8 bases remained unmatched. The CDR3 contains 15 residues. The CDR3 region is CASSQTGGAIYEQYF. The CDR3 DNA reads as TGTGCCAGCAGTCAAACAGGGGGCGCAATCTACGAGCAGTACTTC.

The table lists this clonotype with many counts. The V gene is TRBV25-1, the J gene TRBJ2-7; TRBD1 agrees at 10 bases. V lost 5 bases and J lost 6; bases outside the gene matches: 7. Germline CDR1 and CDR2: MGHDK and SYGVNS. This CDR3 has 14 residues. CDR3 sequence reads: CASSLGTGETEQYF. The CDR3 bases are TGTGCCAGCAGTCTAGGGACAGGGGAAACCGAGCAGTACTTC.

This clonotype was counted ten times or more. The chain joins TRBV12-3 or TRBV12-4 to TRBJ2-6; no clear D gene. Trimming stripped 3 bases from V and 5 bases from J, with 14 bases between. This CDR3 comprises 16 residues. For the CDR3, the DNA is TGTGCCAGCAGTTTGACGGATCATCTTCGGGCCAACGTCCTGACTTTC. Translation: CASSLTDHLRANVLTF.

In its sample, this clonotype was seen a few times. The chain is built from TRBV27 and TRBJ2-7; D possibly corresponds to TRBD1 (5 bases). Looked up from germline, CDR1 is MNHEY and CDR2 is SMNVEV (reference sequence). This CDR3 region has 14 residues. Trimming took 2 bases from V and 5 from J, leaving 13 bases between them. CDR3 amino acids: CASSLQGPADEQYF. The CDR3 DNA sequence: TGTGCCAGCAGTTTACAGGGTCCTGCCGACGAGCAGTACTTC.

This chain connects TRBV28 to TRBJ2-5; TRBD1 or TRBD2 may be the D gene (5 bases each). Trimming took 6 bases from V and 4 from J, leaving 12 bases between them. Looked up from germline, CDR1 is MDHEN and CDR2 is SYDVKM. The CDR3 length is 13 residues. The CDR3: CASSYGATETQYF. Here the CDR3 DNA reads TGTGCCAGCAGCTACGGGGCCACAGAGACCCAGTACTTC.

This clonotype was recorded many times. J is TRBJ1-1 and V is TRBV29-1; possible D gene TRBD1, 5 bases. The germline V and J ends were trimmed by 2 bases and 5 bases, with 12 bases remaining between them. The CDR3 covers 13 residues. Germline lookup yields CDR1 SQVTM and CDR2 ANQGSEA. The CDR3: CSVEQGGRTEAFF. For the CDR3, the DNA is TGCAGCGTTGAACAGGGAGGAAGGACTGAAGCTTTCTTT. The full variable domain, its missing parts supplied by reference TRBV29-1 and TRBJ1-1, is SAVISQKPSRDICQRGTSLTIQCQVDSQVTMMFWYRQQPGQSLTLIATANQGSEATYESGFVIDKFPISRPNLTFSTLTVSNMSPEDSSIYLCSVEQGGRTEAFFGQGTRLTVV.

The V gene is TRBV11-1, the J gene TRBJ1-5; no reliable D call. The CDR3 extends over 15 amino acids. Germline V lookup: CDR1 SGHAT, CDR2 FQDESV (reference sequence). Deletions cut 4 bases from V and 1 base from J, with 11 bases between. The CDR3 protein is CASSSSTASNQPQHF. The CDR3 coding sequence is TGTGCCAGCAGCTCGTCGACGGCCAGCAATCAGCCCCAGCATTTT.

There are many counts of this clonotype. The genes are TRBV28 and TRBJ1-1, with a possible D match to TRBD1 (5 bases). CDR1 is MDHEN, CDR2 SYDVKM, per germline. This CDR3 is built from 13 residues. Trimming shortened V by 6 bases and J by 1 base, and 9 bases separated the two germline ends. The CDR3 loop reads CASRSGGNTEAFF. Written as DNA, the CDR3 is TGTGCCAGCAGATCCGGGGGGAACACTGAAGCTTTCTTT.

This clonotype was counted at least ten times. The V gene is TRBV7-2, the J gene TRBJ2-7; TRBD1 aligns across 7 bases. J lost 2 bases, V lost 0 bases, and 7 bases had no gene match. This CDR3 contains 16 residues. The germline gives CDR1 SGHTA, CDR2 FQGNSA. This chain's CDR3 is CASSLALGQYTYEQYF. CDR3 bases: TGTGCCAGCAGCTTAGCTTTGGGACAGTATACCTACGAGCAGTACTTC.

This clonotype was counted ten times or more. The chain links TRBV5-1 to TRBJ2-7; possible D gene TRBD1, 6 bases. The V and J ends lost 3 bases and 2 bases respectively, with 12 bases between them. Germline V gives CDR1 SGHRS, CDR2 YFSETQ. The CDR3 extends over 14 amino acids. The CDR3 coding sequence is TGCGCCAGCAGCTCTCCAGGGGAAACCTACGAGCAGTACTTC. This gives the protein CASSSPGETYEQYF.

The CDR3 here is CASSGGGASQETQYF. The CDR3 DNA sequence: TGTGCCAGCAGCGGGGGCGGGGCGAGCCAAGAGACCCAGTACTTC. The chain has TRBV6-1 and TRBJ2-5; possibly TRBD1 or TRBD2 for D (6 bases each). Germline lookup yields CDR1 MNHNS and CDR2 SASEGT. V lost 6 bases, J lost 1 base, and 15 bases lay in between. This CDR3 region has 15 residues.

This clonotype was seen more than once but under ten times. The chain combines TRBV4-2 with TRBJ1-2; D might be TRBD1 (6 bases). CDR3 length: 14 residues. Germline V gives CDR1 LGHNA, CDR2 YNFKEQ. Deletions cut 4 bases from V and 9 bases from J, with 18 bases between. CDR3 residues: CASSRYRDTERYTF. Here the CDR3 DNA reads TGTGCCAGCAGCCGGTACCGGGACACGGAGCGCTACACCTTC.

Comment on this clonotype: The junction departs from the called germline gene at one end, perhaps through a read error. The CDR3 reads CASSPGLAYGQYF. The CDR3 DNA sequence: TGTGCCAGCAGCCCGGGTTTAGCCTACGGGCAGTACTTC. This chain links TRBV12-3 or TRBV12-4 with TRBJ2-7; D remains unclear. This CDR3 contains 13 residues.

This clonotype has at least ten counts. The chain couples TRBV12-3 or TRBV12-4 to TRBJ1-1, with D unclear. Between the trimmed V and J ends, which lost 3 bases and 0 bases, there was a span of 14 bases. This CDR3 region has 16 residues. The CDR3 DNA reads TGTGCCAGCAGTTTCCAGGCAGCAACCATGAACACTGAAGCTTTCTTT. Amino acids: CASSFQAATMNTEAFF.